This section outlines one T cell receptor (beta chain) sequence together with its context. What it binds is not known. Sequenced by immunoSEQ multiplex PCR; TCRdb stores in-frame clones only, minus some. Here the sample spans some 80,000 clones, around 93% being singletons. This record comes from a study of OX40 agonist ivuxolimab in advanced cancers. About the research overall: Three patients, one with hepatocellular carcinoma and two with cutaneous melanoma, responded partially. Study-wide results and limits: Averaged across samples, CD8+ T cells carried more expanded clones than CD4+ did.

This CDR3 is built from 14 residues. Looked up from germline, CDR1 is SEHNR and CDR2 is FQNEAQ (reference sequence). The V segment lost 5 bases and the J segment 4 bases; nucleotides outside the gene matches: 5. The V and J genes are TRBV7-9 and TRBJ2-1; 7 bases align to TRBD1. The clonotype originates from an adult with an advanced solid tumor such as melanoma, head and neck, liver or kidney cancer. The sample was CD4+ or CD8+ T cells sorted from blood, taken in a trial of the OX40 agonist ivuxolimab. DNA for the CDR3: TGTGCCAGCAGCCACGACAGGGAATACAATGAGCAGTTCTTC. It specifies CASSHDREYNEQFF.